This T cell receptor (beta chain) is from a study of blood T cell repertoires in COVID-19. Germline assignment: CDR1 SGHRS and CDR2 YFSETQ. The CDR3 extends over 15 amino acids. V was shortened by 4 bases and J by 5 bases, with 18 bases between the two germline ends. The protocol was immunoSEQ multiplex PCR, while the TCRdb copy is restricted to in-frame clones and leaves out a portion. The sample consists of more than 70,000 clones, 65% to 90% of them appearing once. This receptor was obtained from a man aged 55 to 70 with acute or convalescent COVID-19. The sample comprised peripheral blood. This chain connects TRBV5-1 to TRBJ2-5, with D tentatively TRBD1 (6 bases). CDR3 nucleotides: TGCGCCAGCAGCGCGACAGGACCCGCTGGGGAGACCCAGTACTTC. This translates into CASSATGPAGETQYF.